This T cell receptor (beta chain) was documented in a study of early T cells in non-severe SARS-CoV-2 infection. This clonotype was detected many times. The CDR3 runs to 12 residues. The V gene lost 5 bases and the J gene lost 9 bases, with 17 bases spanning the gap. Germline assignment: CDR1 DFQATT and CDR2 SNEGSKA (reference sequence). TCRdb itself ran the 5' RACE reads through MiXCR, one entry per CDR3 protein. This sample yields 40,000 to 60,000 distinct CDR3 sequences, of which approximately 7.5% are seen a single time; roughly 6.2% belongs to the top ten. The genes are TRBV20-1 and TRBJ2-7, with D perhaps matching TRBD1 (5 bases). The receptor was derived from an adult who was a healthcare worker with PCR-confirmed SARS-CoV-2 infection or an uninfected control (not recorded which). The sequencing input was whole blood. Here the CDR3 reads CSAPDRGTVQYF. In nucleotides, the CDR3 is TGCAGTGCTCCCGATAGGGGAACGGTGCAGTACTTC.